This is a list of T cell receptor beta chains from one sample in a study of regulatory T cells. Repertoires were generated with immunoSEQ multiplex PCR, while TCRdb's copy carries only in-frame clones and drops some. The sample yields some 20,000 clones, about 88% seen once. The sequenced material came from conventional CD4+ T cells sorted from blood. These receptors were taken from a child under 18 with CD3G deficiency. The CDR3 runs from the conserved cysteine through the conserved F or W. A D gene is named only where the DNA matches it firmly. Clone size is stated in some rows and not others, as once, few, many or a class when expanded.

clone size,D gene,V gene,J gene,CDR3 DNA,CDR3 protein
.,TRBD2,TRBV6-1,TRBJ2-3,TGTGCCAGCAGTGAAACACGGACTAGCGGGAGCACAGATACGCAGTATTTT,CASSETRTSGSTDTQYF
few,.,TRBV28,TRBJ2-7,TGTGCCAGCAGTTTAGGAGGGGCCCACTCCTACGAGCAGTACTTC,CASSLGGAHSYEQYF
.,TRBD2,TRBV7-8,TRBJ2-7,TGTGCCAGCAGCTTAGGGGTTAGGTCTAGCGGAGTGTCCTACGAGCAGTACTTC,CASSLGVRSSGVSYEQYF
once,.,TRBV7-9,TRBJ2-2,TGTGCCAGCAGCTTAGCAGGGGCTGGGGTCACCGGGGAGCTGTTTTTT,CASSLAGAGVTGELFF
.,.,TRBV5-1,TRBJ2-3,TGCGCCAGCAGCTTGGTTAGTCCCGCGACAGATACGCAGTATTTT,CASSLVSPATDTQYF
.,TRBD1,TRBV6-1,TRBJ2-7,TGTGCCAGCAGCCGGGACAGTTTTGACGAGCAGTACTTC,CASSRDSFDEQYF
.,.,TRBV18,TRBJ2-1,TGTGCCAGCTCACCACCTCTAGCGCCTAACTCGAAAAGGAATGAGCAGTTCTTC,CASSPPLAPNSKRNEQFF
.,.,TRBV28,TRBJ1-2,TGTGCCAGCAGTTTTTCCTCTAACTATGGCTACACCTTC,CASSFSSNYGYTF
.,.,TRBV6-6,TRBJ2-2,TGTGCCAGCAGCAGAGGGCGTACCGGGGAGCTGTTTTTT,CASSRGRTGELFF
.,.,TRBV28,TRBJ1-1,TGTGCCAGCAGTTTACTCCGACAGAGGAGGGGTGAAGCTTTCTTT,CASSLLRQRRGEAFF
.,.,TRBV7-8,TRBJ2-7,TGTGCCAGCAGTTCGGGCCCTGCGAACGAGCAGTACTTC,CASSSGPANEQYF
.,.,TRBV5-1,TRBJ2-1,TGCGCCAGCAGCATAGCGCCAGAGGGGTACAATGAGCAGTTCTTC,CASSIAPEGYNEQFF
.,.,TRBV21-1,TRBJ2-5,TGTGCCAGCAGCAAAACGAGGGTAGCGGGGGGACAAGAGACCCAGTACTTC,CASSKTRVAGGQETQYF
.,TRBD1,TRBV7-9,TRBJ2-5,TGTGCCAGCAGCTTAGGACAGGGGGGTCGGGAGACCCAGTACTTC,CASSLGQGGRETQYF
.,.,TRBV6-1,TRBJ1-1,TGTGCCAGCAGTGAAGCAGGGTTGAATACTGAAGCTTTCTTT,CASSEAGLNTEAFF
few,TRBD1,TRBV13,TRBJ2-1,TGTGCCAGCAGCTACGCAGGGGGACGCCAGAACTTTCCCCATGAGCAGTTCTTC,CASSYAGGRQNFPHEQFF
.,.,TRBV6-1,TRBJ2-7,TGTGCCAGCAGTGAAGCAGCGGACAGAAGGTACGAGCAGTACTTC,CASSEAADRRYEQYF
.,.,TRBV6-6,TRBJ2-6,TGTGCCAGCCACGGGACCTTCTCTGGGGCCAACGTCCTGACTTTC,CASHGTFSGANVLTF
once,.,TRBV19,TRBJ2-3,TGTGCCAGTAGTTGGGGAGCCTCAGATACGCAGTATTTT,CASSWGASDTQYF
.,TRBD2,TRBV18,TRBJ2-1,TGTGCCAGCTCACCCTGGGGACTAGCGGGAGGAACCAATGAGCAGTTCTTC,CASSPWGLAGGTNEQFF
once,.,TRBV7-8,TRBJ2-3,TGTGCCAGCAGCTTAGCGGGAGAAGGACTGGATTTT,CASSLAGEGLDF
.,.,TRBV7-9,TRBJ2-3,TGTGCCAGCAGCCCCGCTTTAGGCAGGGGCACAGATACGCAGTATTTT,CASSPALGRGTDTQYF
.,.,TRBV27,TRBJ2-7,TGTGCCAGCAGTCTCAGACCAGGGGACGAGCAGTACTTC,CASSLRPGDEQYF
.,.,TRBV28,TRBJ2-7,TGTGCCAGCAGCCGACACTTTTCCTACGAGCAGTACTTC,CASSRHFSYEQYF
.,.,TRBV5-1,TRBJ2-7,TGCGCCAGCAGCTTGGGGACGGATTCCTACGAGCAGTACTTC,CASSLGTDSYEQYF
.,TRBD2,TRBV7-9,TRBJ2-1,TGTGCCAGCAGCAAGACTAGCGGGAGCTCCTACAATGAGCAGTTCTTC,CASSKTSGSSYNEQFF
.,.,TRBV5-1,TRBJ1-2,TGCGCCAGCAGCTTGGGGGACACCCTCTATGGCTACACCTTC,CASSLGDTLYGYTF
.,.,TRBV6-1,TRBJ2-6,TGTGCCAGCAGTGGATCTGGGGCCAACGTCCTGACTTTC,CASSGSGANVLTF
.,.,TRBV5-1,TRBJ2-1,TGCGCCAGCAGCATCAGCGGGTGGGCTTACAATGAGCAGTTCTTC,CASSISGWAYNEQFF
.,.,TRBV19,TRBJ2-2,TGTGCCAGTAGTATTCGGGCGACAGGAGCGAACACCGGGGAGCTGTTTTTT,CASSIRATGANTGELFF
.,.,TRBV28,TRBJ1-4,TGTGCCAGCAGTTTGGGAGCGGGACGAAATGAAAAACTGTTTTTT,CASSLGAGRNEKLFF
.,TRBD1,TRBV7-8,TRBJ1-1,TGTGCCAGCAGCTTAGGCGCAGGGGGGACTGAAGCTTTCTTT,CASSLGAGGTEAFF
.,TRBD2,TRBV6-6,TRBJ2-7,TGTGCCAGCAGAATGACTAGCGGGAGCTACGAGCAGTACTTC,CASRMTSGSYEQYF
.,.,TRBV6-1,TRBJ1-2,TGTGCCAGCGCACAGTTCAACTATGGCTACACCTTC,CASAQFNYGYTF
.,.,TRBV5-1,TRBJ1-6,TGCGCCAGCAGCTTGGACGGCTATGCCTATTCACCCCTCCACTTT,CASSLDGYAYSPLHF
.,TRBD1,TRBV28,TRBJ1-2,TGTGCCAGCAGTACCCCGGGACAGGGGAACTATGGCTACACCTTC,CASSTPGQGNYGYTF
.,.,TRBV28,TRBJ1-2,TGTGCCAGCAGTTCTGCAGCCAAGGATGGCTACACCTTC,CASSSAAKDGYTF
.,TRBD2,TRBV7-9,TRBJ2-5,TGTGCCAGCAGCTTAGGGACTAGCGCCCGAGAGACCCAGTACTTC,CASSLGTSARETQYF
.,TRBD2,TRBV7-9,TRBJ2-5,TGTGCCAGCAGCTCTGGACTAGCGGACCAAGAGACCCAGTACTTC,CASSSGLADQETQYF
.,.,TRBV28,TRBJ2-7,TGTGCCAGCACCACGGGCTCTAGCTCCTACGAGCAGTACTTC,CASTTGSSSYEQYF
.,.,TRBV7-8,TRBJ2-7,TGTGCCAGCAGCTTAGGGGTAGGCGCTTACGAGCAGTACTTC,CASSLGVGAYEQYF
once,.,TRBV7-9,TRBJ2-3,TGTGCCAGCAGCTTAGGCCGAGCGCCCTTGGATACGCAGTATTTT,CASSLGRAPLDTQYF
.,.,TRBV11-2,TRBJ2-1,TGTGCCAGCAGCTTAGGCCCGGGCACCTACAATGAGCAGTTCTTC,CASSLGPGTYNEQFF
.,.,TRBV6-1,TRBJ2-1,TGTGCCAGCACCTTATTCATCGGGTCCTACAATGAGCAGTTCTTC,CASTLFIGSYNEQFF
.,.,TRBV7-9,TRBJ2-5,TGTGCCAGCAGCTTAGGCAGCGTCCCTCAAGAGACCCAGTACTTC,CASSLGSVPQETQYF
.,TRBD2,TRBV28,TRBJ2-7,TGTGCCAGCCGTTCTTCTCTAGGGGCTAGCGGGAGCTCCTACGAGCAGTACTTC,CASRSSLGASGSSYEQYF
.,.,TRBV5-1,TRBJ1-2,TGCGCCAGTCGAAGGGGGTACGCGGATGGCTACACCTTC,CASRRGYADGYTF
once,TRBD1,TRBV6-6,TRBJ2-1,TGTGCCAGCAGTTCCCGGGACAGGCACAATGAGCAGTTCTTC,CASSSRDRHNEQFF
.,TRBD1,TRBV19,TRBJ2-6,TGTGCCAGTAGTATAGGCCTCCGGACAGGGCCCTCTGGGGCCAACGTCCTGACTTTC,CASSIGLRTGPSGANVLTF
.,TRBD2,TRBV13,TRBJ2-3,TGTGCCAGCAGCGCCCGACTAGCCGGGGGGGATACGCAGTATTTT,CASSARLAGGDTQYF
.,.,TRBV5-1,TRBJ1-2,TGCGCCAGCAGCCCCTACGGGGGGGCAAACTATGGCTACACCTTC,CASSPYGGANYGYTF
once,TRBD2,TRBV5-1,TRBJ2-3,TGCGCCAGCAGCGTAGGAATTAGCGGGAGGGCCGGTACGCAGTATTTT,CASSVGISGRAGTQYF
.,.,TRBV6-1,TRBJ2-7,TGTGCCAGCAGTATTGAGAGATCGGGGGAGCAGTACTTC,CASSIERSGEQYF
.,TRBD1,TRBV7-8,TRBJ2-7,TGTGCCAGCAGCTTGTCGGCGGACAGGAGATCTTCCTACGAGCAGTACTTC,CASSLSADRRSSYEQYF
.,.,TRBV28,TRBJ2-7,TGTGCCAGCAGCCCCGGGCGCATACGGAGCACCCACGAGCAGTACTTC,CASSPGRIRSTHEQYF
.,TRBD1,TRBV28,TRBJ2-4,TGTGCCAGCAGTGAAAGACAAGACAGGGGTAAAAACATTCAGTACTTC,CASSERQDRGKNIQYF
few,.,TRBV28,TRBJ1-5,TGTGCCAGCAGTCGCGCTCCCAAGGCAGGGCGCGGGCAGCCCCAGCATTTT,CASSRAPKAGRGQPQHF
.,TRBD1,TRBV28,TRBJ1-2,TGTGCCAGCAGTCCGGGACAGCCTAACTATGGCTACACCTTC,CASSPGQPNYGYTF
.,TRBD2,TRBV28,TRBJ2-7,TGTGCCAGCAGTCGCGGGAGGCCCGGCTACGAGCAGTACTTC,CASSRGRPGYEQYF
.,TRBD2,TRBV5-1,TRBJ2-1,TGCGCCAGCAGCTCCGGGACTAGCGGGTACAATGAGCAGTTCTTC,CASSSGTSGYNEQFF